This record looks at one T cell receptor (beta chain) sequence and its context. Its antigen is unknown. Clones were sequenced by immunoSEQ multiplex PCR, and TCRdb holds only the in-frame ones, with some missing. The sample contains under 200,000 clones, about 90% of which appear only once. This entry is derived from a study of cytomegalovirus exposure and HLA in healthy donors. Study in general: According to later analysis, the same platform produced the 120 or so validation and about 630 first-cohort repertoires. Findings of the study overall: Later, an analysis found that TCR clusters from the first cohort tended to co-occur in the 110 or so validation repertoires. Associated with cytomegalovirus, according to the listing, were 150 to 200 TCR beta chains. Both high specificity and high sensitivity reportedly marked the classifier's diagnosis of cytomegalovirus status.

V lost 6 bases to trimming and J lost 13 bases; unmatched junction nucleotides: 17. The germline CDR1 and CDR2 sequences are LGHNT and FRNRAP. The CDR3 contains 15 residues. This sequence was found in a man younger than 35 in good health and CMV-seropositive. J is TRBJ1-4 and V is TRBV12-5; 7 nucleotides align to TRBD1. The sequenced material came from PBMCs. The CDR3 reads CASGPGTALMRGLFF. The CDR3, as DNA: TGTGCTAGTGGACCCGGGACAGCCCTAATGAGAGGACTGTTTTTT.